The following is a TCR beta chain sequence with its context. These data originate in a study of OX40 agonist ivuxolimab in advanced cancers. About the study: Partial responses were achieved by three patients: one hepatocellular carcinoma, two cutaneous melanoma.

Clones were sequenced by immunoSEQ multiplex PCR, and TCRdb holds only the in-frame ones, with some missing. Here the sample spans approximately 68,000 clones, roughly 80% being singletons. Trimming took 3 bases from V and 4 from J, leaving 24 bases between them. The CDR3 runs to 18 residues. Germline lookup yields CDR1 ENHRY and CDR2 SYGVKD. The receptor comes from an adult with an advanced solid tumor such as melanoma, head and neck, liver or kidney cancer. The chain couples TRBV10-3 to TRBJ1-2; D is ambiguous. The material sequenced was CD4+ or CD8+ T cells sorted from blood, taken in a trial of the OX40 agonist ivuxolimab. CDR3 DNA sequence: TGTGCCATCAGTGACAATGTTCGGGCAGAACTTACTCCCTATGGCTACACCTTC. This gives the protein CAISDNVRAELTPYGYTF.